Listed here are 3 T cell receptor beta chains from one sample, sequenced in a study of T cells after yellow fever vaccination. Each CDR3 protein is one row after TCRdb ran MiXCR on the 5' RACE reads. The sample lists 310,000 or so distinct CDR3 sequences, around 3.6% occurring once. This sample comprised PBMCs, obtained on the day of the yellow fever booster vaccination. These receptors were taken from a man aged 18 to 29 who received the YFV17D yellow fever vaccine.

Ten or more counts support this clonotype. J is TRBJ2-1 and V is TRBV7-2; perhaps TRBD1 as D (5 bases). The CDR3 loop spans 14 amino acids. Germline CDR1 reads SGHTA; CDR2 reads FQGNSA. Between the trimmed V and J ends, which lost 3 bases and 9 bases, there was a span of 15 bases. The CDR3 nucleotides read TGTGCCAGCAGCTTTAGGGGTAGTAACAGTGAGCAGTTCTTC. This codes for CASSFRGSNSEQFF.

The chain links TRBV3-1 to TRBJ2-5; D unclear. Germline V gives CDR1 LGHDT, CDR2 YNNKEL (reference sequence). Trimming left V 0 bases short and J 7 bases short, with 15 bases between. The CDR3 covers 15 residues. CDR3 DNA: TGTGCCAGCAGCCAAGATGGTATACAACTGAGGACCCAGTACTTC. Encoded protein: CASSQDGIQLRTQYF.

This clonotype showed up many times. J is TRBJ2-1 and V is TRBV28; D is ambiguous. The CDR3 loop spans 14 amino acids. V lost 2 bases to trimming and J lost 0 bases, with 5 bases between them. CDR1 is MDHEN, CDR2 SYDVKM, per germline. Here the CDR3 DNA reads TGTGCCAGCAGTTTAGTGAGCTCCTACAATGAGCAGTTCTTC. Protein product: CASSLVSSYNEQFF.